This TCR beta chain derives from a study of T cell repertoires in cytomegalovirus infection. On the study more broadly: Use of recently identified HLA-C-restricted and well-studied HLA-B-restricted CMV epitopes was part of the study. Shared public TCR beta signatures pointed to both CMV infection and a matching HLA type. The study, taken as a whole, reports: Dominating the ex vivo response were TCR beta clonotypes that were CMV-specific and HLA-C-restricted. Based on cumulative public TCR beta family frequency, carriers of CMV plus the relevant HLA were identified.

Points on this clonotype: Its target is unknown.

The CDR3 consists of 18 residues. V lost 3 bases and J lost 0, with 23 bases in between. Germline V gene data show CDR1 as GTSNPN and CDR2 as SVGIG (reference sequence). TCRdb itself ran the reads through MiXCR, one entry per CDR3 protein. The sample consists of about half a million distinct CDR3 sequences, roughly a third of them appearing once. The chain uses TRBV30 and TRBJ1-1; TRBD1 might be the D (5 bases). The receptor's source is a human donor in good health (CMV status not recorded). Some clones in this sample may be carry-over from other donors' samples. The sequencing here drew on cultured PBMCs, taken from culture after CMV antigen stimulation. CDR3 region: CAWRPTGPMAPMNTEAFF. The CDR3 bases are TGTGCCTGGAGACCAACAGGCCCTATGGCCCCTATGAACACTGAAGCTTTCTTT.